This T cell receptor beta chain is from a study of shared clonotypes between healthy human individuals. Findings of the study overall: It was the few donors that limited the genetic and exposure-history diversity represented.

Of note for this clone: Its cognate antigen is unknown.

Ten immunoSEQ deep assay plates served to sequence unsorted PBMC DNA. As originally analysed: Sequence data from immunoSEQ were junction-only and lacked quality scores; consequently, filtering differed. Using immunoSEQ multiplex PCR, the repertoire was profiled, and TCRdb retains in-frame clones only, with some absent. V and J calls and clone size are copied from that table; D and trimming were computed from the DNA. The sample consists of some 530,000 clones, around 73% of them appearing once. The CDR3 is 17 residues long. Trimming removed 5 bases from V and 11 bases from J; junction bases left unmatched: 20. The germline gives CDR1 SGHTA, CDR2 FQGTGA. Donors included only healthy HIV-negative adults lacking recent acute infections or vaccinations.

The source is a woman aged 40 to 50 in good health. Some clones in this sample may be carry-over from other donors' samples. This chain joins TRBV7-3 and TRBJ1-1; 10 positions match TRBD1. The specimen was PBMCs. CDR3 protein: CASSPIYPYGTGVVAFF. The CDR3, as DNA: TGTGCCAGCAGCCCAATCTACCCCTACGGGACAGGGGTCGTGGCTTTCTTT. The full variable domain, completed using reference TRBV7-3 and TRBJ1-1, is GAGVSQTPSNKVTEKGKYVELRCDPISGHTALYWYRQSLGQGPEFLIYFQGTGAADDSGLPNDRFFAVRPEGSVSTLKIQRTERGDSAVYLCASSPIYPYGTGVVAFFGQGTRLTVV.